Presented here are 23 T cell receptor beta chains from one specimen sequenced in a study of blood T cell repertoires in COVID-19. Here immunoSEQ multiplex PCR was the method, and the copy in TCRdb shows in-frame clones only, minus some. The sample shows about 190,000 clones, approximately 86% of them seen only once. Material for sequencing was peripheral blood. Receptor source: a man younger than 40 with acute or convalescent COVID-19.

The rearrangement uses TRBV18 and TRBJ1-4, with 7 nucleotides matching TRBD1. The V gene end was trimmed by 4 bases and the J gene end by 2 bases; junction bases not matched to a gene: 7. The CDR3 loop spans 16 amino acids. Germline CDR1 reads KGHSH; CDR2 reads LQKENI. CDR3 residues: CASSQGGGWTNEKLFF. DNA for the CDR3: TGTGCCAGCTCACAAGGAGGGGGCTGGACTAATGAAAAACTGTTTTTT.

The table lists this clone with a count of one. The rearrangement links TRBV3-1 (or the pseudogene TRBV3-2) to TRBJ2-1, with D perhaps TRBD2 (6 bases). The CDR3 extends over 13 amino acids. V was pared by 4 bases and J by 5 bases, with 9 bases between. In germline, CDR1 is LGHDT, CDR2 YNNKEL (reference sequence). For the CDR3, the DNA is TGTGCCAGCAGCCGTCGACTAGACAATGAGCAGTTCTTC. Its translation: CASSRRLDNEQFF.

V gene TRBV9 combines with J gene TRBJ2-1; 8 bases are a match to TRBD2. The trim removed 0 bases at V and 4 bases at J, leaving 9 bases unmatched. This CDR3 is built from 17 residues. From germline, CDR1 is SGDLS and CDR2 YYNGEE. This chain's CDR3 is CASSVASPAGAYNEQFF. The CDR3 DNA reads TGTGCCAGCAGCGTAGCTTCTCCAGCGGGGGCTTACAATGAGCAGTTCTTC.

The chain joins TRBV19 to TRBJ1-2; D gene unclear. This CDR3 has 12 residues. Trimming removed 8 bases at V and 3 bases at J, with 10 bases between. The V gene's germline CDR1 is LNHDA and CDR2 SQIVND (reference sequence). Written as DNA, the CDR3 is TGTGCCAGTGATGGCTCTGACTATGGCTACACCTTC. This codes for CASDGSDYGYTF. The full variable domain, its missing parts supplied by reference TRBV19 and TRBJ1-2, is DGGITQSPKYLFRKEGQNVTLSCEQNLNHDAMYWYRQDPGQGLRLIYYSQIVNDFQKGDIAEGYSVSREKKESFPLTVTSAQKNPTAFYLCASDGSDYGYTFGSGTRLTVV.

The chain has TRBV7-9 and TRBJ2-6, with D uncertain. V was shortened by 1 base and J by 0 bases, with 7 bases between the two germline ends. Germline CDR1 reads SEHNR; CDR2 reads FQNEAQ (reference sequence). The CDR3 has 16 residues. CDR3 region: CASSLGAGSGANVLTF. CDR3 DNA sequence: TGTGCCAGCAGCTTAGGCGCCGGCTCTGGGGCCAACGTCCTGACTTTC.

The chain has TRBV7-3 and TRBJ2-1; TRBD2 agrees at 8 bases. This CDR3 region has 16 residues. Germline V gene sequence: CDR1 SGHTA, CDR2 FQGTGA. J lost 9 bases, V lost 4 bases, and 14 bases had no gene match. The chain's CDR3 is CASSWGVSGIGSEQFF. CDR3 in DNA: TGTGCCAGCAGCTGGGGCGTTAGCGGGATCGGAAGTGAGCAGTTCTTC.

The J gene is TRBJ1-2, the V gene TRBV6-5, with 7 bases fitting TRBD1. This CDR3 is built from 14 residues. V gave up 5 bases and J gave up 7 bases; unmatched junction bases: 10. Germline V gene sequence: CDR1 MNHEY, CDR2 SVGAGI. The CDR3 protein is CASSHPTGAVGYTF. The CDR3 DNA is TGTGCCAGCAGTCACCCTACAGGGGCGGTTGGCTACACCTTC.

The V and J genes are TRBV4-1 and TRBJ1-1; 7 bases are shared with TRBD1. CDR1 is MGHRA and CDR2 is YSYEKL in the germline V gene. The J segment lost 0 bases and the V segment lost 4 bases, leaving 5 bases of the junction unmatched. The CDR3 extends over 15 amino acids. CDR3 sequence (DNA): TGCGCCAGCAGCCTCCCAGGGGGAATGAACACTGAAGCTTTCTTT. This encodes CASSLPGGMNTEAFF.

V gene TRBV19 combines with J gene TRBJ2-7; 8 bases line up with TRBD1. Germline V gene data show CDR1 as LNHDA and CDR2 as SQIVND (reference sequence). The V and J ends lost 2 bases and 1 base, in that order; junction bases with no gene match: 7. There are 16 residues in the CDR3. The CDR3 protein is CASSISPRQGSYEQYF. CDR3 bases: TGTGCCAGTAGTATATCCCCCCGACAGGGGTCCTACGAGCAGTACTTC.

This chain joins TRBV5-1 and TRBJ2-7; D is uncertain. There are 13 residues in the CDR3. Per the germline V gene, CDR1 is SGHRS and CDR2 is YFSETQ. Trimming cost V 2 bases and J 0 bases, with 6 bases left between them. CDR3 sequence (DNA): TGCGCCAGCAGCTTCGAGAGCTCCTACGAGCAGTACTTC. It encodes CASSFESSYEQYF. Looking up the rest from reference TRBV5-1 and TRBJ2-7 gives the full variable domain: KAGVTQTPRYLIKTRGQQVTLSCSPISGHRSVSWYQQTPGQGLQFLFEYFSETQRNKGNFPGRFSGRQFSNSRSEMNVSTLELGDSALYLCASSFESSYEQYFGPGTRLTVT.

The chain's CDR3 is CASSLVATTTEAFF. CDR3 sequence (DNA): TGTGCCAGCAGTTTAGTGGCCACAACCACTGAAGCTTTCTTT. The J gene is TRBJ1-1, the V gene TRBV28; D gene uncertain. This CDR3 has 14 amino acids. V was cut by 2 bases and J by 4 bases, with 11 bases left in between. The germline V gene has CDR1 MDHEN and CDR2 SYDVKM.

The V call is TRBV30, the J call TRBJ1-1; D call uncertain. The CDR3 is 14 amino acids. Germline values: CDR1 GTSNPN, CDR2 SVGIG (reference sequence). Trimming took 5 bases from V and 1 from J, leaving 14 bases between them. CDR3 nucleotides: TGTGCCTGGGAGTGGGCGGGAAGGAACACTGAAGCTTTCTTT. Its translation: CAWEWAGRNTEAFF.

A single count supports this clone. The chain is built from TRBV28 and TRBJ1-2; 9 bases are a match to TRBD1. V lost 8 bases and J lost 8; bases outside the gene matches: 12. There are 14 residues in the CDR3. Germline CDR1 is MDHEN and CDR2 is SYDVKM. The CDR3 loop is CASGEQGAAGGYTF. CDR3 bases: TGTGCCAGCGGGGAACAGGGGGCTGCGGGAGGCTACACCTTC.

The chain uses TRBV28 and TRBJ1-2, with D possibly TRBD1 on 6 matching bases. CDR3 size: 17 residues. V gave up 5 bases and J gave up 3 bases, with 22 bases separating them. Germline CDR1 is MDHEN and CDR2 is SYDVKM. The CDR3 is CASSLRFQGISDYGYTF. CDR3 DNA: TGTGCCAGCAGTCTAAGATTCCAGGGGATATCGGACTATGGCTACACCTTC.

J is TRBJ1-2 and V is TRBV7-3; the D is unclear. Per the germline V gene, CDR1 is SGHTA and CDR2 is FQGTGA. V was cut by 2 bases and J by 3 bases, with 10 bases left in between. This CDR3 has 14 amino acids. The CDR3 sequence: CASSLGPDDYGYTF. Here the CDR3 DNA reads TGTGCCAGCAGCTTAGGGCCAGACGACTATGGCTACACCTTC.

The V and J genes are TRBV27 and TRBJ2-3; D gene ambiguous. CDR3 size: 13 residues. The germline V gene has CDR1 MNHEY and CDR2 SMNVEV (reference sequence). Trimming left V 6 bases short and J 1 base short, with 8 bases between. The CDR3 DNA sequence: TGTGCCAGCAGATATTTTGGCACAGATACGCAGTATTTT. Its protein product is CASRYFGTDTQYF.

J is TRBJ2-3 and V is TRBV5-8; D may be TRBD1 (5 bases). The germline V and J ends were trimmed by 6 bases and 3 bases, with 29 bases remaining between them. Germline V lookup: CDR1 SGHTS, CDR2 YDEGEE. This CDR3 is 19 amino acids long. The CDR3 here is CASNNNRTRPLRSTDTQYF. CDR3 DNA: TGTGCCAGCAATAATAACAGGACGAGGCCTCTTAGGTCTACAGATACGCAGTATTTT.

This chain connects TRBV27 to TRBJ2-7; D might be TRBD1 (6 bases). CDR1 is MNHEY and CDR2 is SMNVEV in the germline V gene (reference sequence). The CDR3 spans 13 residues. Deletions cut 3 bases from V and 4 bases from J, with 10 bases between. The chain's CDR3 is CASSLVRGYEQYF. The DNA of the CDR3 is TGTGCCAGCAGTTTGGTAAGGGGGTACGAGCAGTACTTC.

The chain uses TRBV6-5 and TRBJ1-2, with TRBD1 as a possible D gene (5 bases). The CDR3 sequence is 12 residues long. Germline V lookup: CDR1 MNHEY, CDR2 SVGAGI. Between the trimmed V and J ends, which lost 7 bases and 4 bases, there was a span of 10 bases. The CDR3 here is CASTQGSYGYTF. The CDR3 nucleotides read TGTGCCAGCACCCAGGGCTCCTATGGCTACACCTTC.

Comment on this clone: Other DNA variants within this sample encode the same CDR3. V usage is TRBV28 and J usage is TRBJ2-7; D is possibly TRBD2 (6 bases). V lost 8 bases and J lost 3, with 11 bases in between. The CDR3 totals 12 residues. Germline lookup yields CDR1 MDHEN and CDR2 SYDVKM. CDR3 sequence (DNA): TGTGCCAGCTCATCGGGGGTCTACGAGCAGTACTTC. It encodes CASSSGVYEQYF. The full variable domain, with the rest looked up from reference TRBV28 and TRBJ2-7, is DVKVTQSSRYLVKRTGEKVFLECVQDMDHENMFWYRQDPGLGLRLIYFSYDVKMKEKGDIPEGYSVSREKKERFSLILESASTNQTSMYLCASSSGVYEQYFGPGTRLTVT.

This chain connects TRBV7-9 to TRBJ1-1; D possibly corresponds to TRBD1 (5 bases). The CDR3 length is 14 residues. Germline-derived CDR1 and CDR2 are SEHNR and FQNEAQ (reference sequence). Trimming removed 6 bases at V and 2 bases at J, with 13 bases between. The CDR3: CASRSATVNTEAFF. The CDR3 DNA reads TGTGCCAGCAGATCAGCGACAGTTAACACTGAAGCTTTCTTT.

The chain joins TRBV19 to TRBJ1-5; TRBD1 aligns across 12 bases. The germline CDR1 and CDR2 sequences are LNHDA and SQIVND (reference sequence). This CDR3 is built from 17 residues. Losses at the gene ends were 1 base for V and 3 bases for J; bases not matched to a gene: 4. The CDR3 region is CASSIARGQGANQPQHF. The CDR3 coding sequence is TGTGCCAGTAGTATAGCCAGGGGACAGGGGGCCAATCAGCCCCAGCATTTT.

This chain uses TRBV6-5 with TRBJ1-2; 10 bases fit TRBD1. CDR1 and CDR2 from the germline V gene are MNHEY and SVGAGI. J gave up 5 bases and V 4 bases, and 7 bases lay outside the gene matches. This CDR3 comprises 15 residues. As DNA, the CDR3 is TGTGCCAGCAGTTCTCCGGGACAGGGGATTTATGGCTACACCTTC. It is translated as CASSSPGQGIYGYTF.